The 25 T cell receptor beta chains reported below all come from one sample, sequenced in a study of control samples from healthy donors and cancer patients. Repertoires were generated with immunoSEQ multiplex PCR, while TCRdb's copy carries only in-frame clones and drops some. The data hold about 130,000 clones, with about 95% observed a single time. What was sequenced was blood. These receptors all come from a man aged 30-40 years in good health.

This chain joins TRBV12-3 or TRBV12-4 and TRBJ2-1; a weak D match, TRBD2 (6 bases). CDR3 size: 12 residues. Trimming shortened V by 3 bases and J by 10 bases, and 10 bases separated the two germline ends. The CDR3 is CASSFLANEQFF. CDR3 DNA: TGTGCCAGCAGTTTCCTAGCGAACGAGCAGTTCTTC.

V and J are TRBV18 and TRBJ1-2; D is undetermined. Germline CDR1 is KGHSH and CDR2 is LQKENI. The CDR3 totals 13 residues. Trimming took off 5 bases at V and 4 bases at J, with 11 bases between the two ends. The CDR3 DNA sequence: TGTGCCAGCTCAGCCGCCGGTTTCTATGGCTACACCTTC. It codes for CASSAAGFYGYTF.

This chain connects TRBV30 to TRBJ1-3; the D gene is possibly TRBD1 (5 bases). From germline, CDR1 is GTSNPN and CDR2 SVGIG (reference sequence). Trimming took off 3 bases at V and 1 base at J, with 10 bases between the two ends. The CDR3 has 14 amino acids. The CDR3 DNA is TGTGCCTGGAGAGGGGTTGGATCTGGAAACACCATATATTTT. It yields the protein CAWRGVGSGNTIYF.

J is TRBJ2-3 and V is TRBV7-2, with 8 positions matching TRBD2. Trimming cost V 5 bases and J 0 bases; bases outside gene matches: 7. The CDR3 covers 16 residues. Per the germline V gene, CDR1 is SGHTA and CDR2 is FQGNSA. CDR3 protein: CASSHSGGLSTDTQYF. Here the CDR3 DNA reads TGTGCCAGCAGCCACAGCGGGGGCCTAAGCACAGATACGCAGTATTTT.

This sequence joins TRBV7-2 and TRBJ1-1; 8 nucleotides match TRBD1. The CDR3 sequence is 18 residues long. The junction had 10 bases not matched to a gene; V was cut back by 1 base and J by 0 bases. Germline V gene data show CDR1 as SGHTA and CDR2 as FQGNSA. DNA for the CDR3: TGTGCCAGCAGCTTAGAGGCAGGGGGCGGATGGATGAACACTGAAGCTTTCTTT. Amino acid sequence: CASSLEAGGGWMNTEAFF.

This rearrangement joins TRBV19 to TRBJ1-3; D is ambiguous. Trimming took off 3 bases at V and 8 bases at J, with 14 bases between the two ends. This CDR3 is 14 amino acids long. Germline CDR1 LNHDA, CDR2 SQIVND (reference sequence). CDR3 protein: CASSIGLSWDTIYF. In DNA form, the CDR3 reads TGTGCCAGTAGTATCGGGCTAAGTTGGGACACCATATATTTT.

The V call is TRBV2, the J call TRBJ1-1; TRBD1 might be the D (5 bases). The length of the CDR3 is 14 residues. Germline CDR1 reads SNHLY; CDR2 reads FYNNEI. Trimming took off 6 bases at V and 4 bases at J, with 15 bases between the two ends. For the CDR3, the DNA is TGTGCCAGCAGATCAGGGATGGGGAGCACTGAAGCTTTCTTT. The encoded protein is CASRSGMGSTEAFF.

The gene calls are TRBV11-2 and TRBJ1-5; 8 bases match TRBD1. The CDR3 spans 14 residues. From germline, CDR1 is SGHAT and CDR2 FQNNGV. J lost 7 bases, V lost 1 base, and 3 bases had no gene match. The CDR3 here is CASSLAGGSQPQHF. CDR3 nucleotides: TGTGCCAGCAGCTTAGCAGGGGGCTCCCAGCCCCAGCATTTT.

The CDR3 loop is CASSLGFRDRGGGNTIYF. The CDR3 DNA reads as TGTGCCAGCAGCTTAGGGTTCCGGGACAGGGGAGGTGGAAACACCATATATTTT. The chain links TRBV7-6 to TRBJ1-3, with 10 bases matching TRBD1. Unmatched junction bases numbered 9, after V lost 1 base and J lost 3 bases. Germline CDR1 reads SGHVS; CDR2 reads FNYEAQ. This CDR3 has 18 amino acids.

This clone has a single count. The chain recombines TRBV7-9 with TRBJ1-4; D call uncertain. There are 13 residues in the CDR3. Trimming took off 0 bases at V and 7 bases at J, with 6 bases between the two ends. Germline V gene data show CDR1 as SEHNR and CDR2 as FQNEAQ (reference sequence). This CDR3 reads CASSLAQTEKLFF. CDR3 coding DNA: TGTGCCAGCAGCTTAGCCCAGACTGAAAAACTGTTTTTT.

The chain recombines TRBV5-1 with TRBJ1-6; 7 bases match TRBD1. Per germline, CDR1 SGHRS and CDR2 YFSETQ. This CDR3 has 14 amino acids. The junction had 4 bases not matched to a gene; V was cut back by 1 base and J by 9 bases. CDR3 nucleotides: TGCGCCAGCAGCTTGAGACAGGGAGGTTCACCCCTCCACTTT. This gives the protein CASSLRQGGSPLHF.

This clone was seen only once. The chain links TRBV7-2 to TRBJ2-5; D unresolved. Germline lookup yields CDR1 SGHTA and CDR2 FQGNSA. The V gene lost 4 bases and the J gene lost 13 bases, with 19 bases spanning the gap. The CDR3 contains 13 residues. The CDR3: CASSSPTIRSLYF. The CDR3 DNA is TGTGCCAGCAGCTCACCGACGATAAGATCCCTGTACTTC.

The V and J genes are TRBV19 and TRBJ1-3; D not certain. Trimming took 4 bases from V and 5 from J, leaving 21 bases between them. Germline CDR1 is LNHDA and CDR2 is SQIVND (reference sequence). CDR3 size: 17 residues. CDR3 sequence: CASSNSRSDRLRNTIYF. CDR3 nucleotides: TGTGCCAGTAGTAATTCTCGTTCGGACCGCCTCCGAAACACCATATATTTT.

The chain is built from TRBV5-1 and TRBJ2-1; unclear D gene. Trimming left V 1 base short and J 8 bases short, with 10 bases between. From germline, CDR1 is SGHRS and CDR2 YFSETQ. The CDR3 has 13 amino acids. CDR3 sequence: CASSLLLGDEQFF. The CDR3 region has the DNA TGCGCCAGCAGCTTGTTATTGGGCGATGAGCAGTTCTTC.

The J gene is TRBJ1-6, the V gene TRBV6-1, with 10 positions matching TRBD1. V dropped 1 base and J dropped 11; count of bases not matched to a gene: 5. CDR3 size: 15 residues. From germline, CDR1 is MNHNS and CDR2 SASEGT. The CDR3 DNA sequence: TGTGCCAGCAGTGAAGAAGGGACAGGGGCGCCACCCCTCCACTTT. Translation: CASSEEGTGAPPLHF.

The chain employs TRBV7-8 and TRBJ1-2; D is unclear. V was cut by 0 bases and J by 0 bases, with 5 bases left in between. This CDR3 comprises 14 residues. Germline loops: CDR1 SGHVS, CDR2 FQNEAQ. CDR3 DNA sequence: TGTGCCAGCAGCTTAGCGTATGCTAACTATGGCTACACCTTC. Residues: CASSLAYANYGYTF.

V is TRBV2 and J is TRBJ1-1; 9 nucleotides match TRBD1. CDR1 SNHLY and CDR2 FYNNEI come from the germline V gene. The V and J ends lost 6 bases and 10 bases, in that order; junction bases with no gene match: 6. The CDR3 spans 12 residues. The CDR3, as DNA: TGTGCCAGCAGCAGGGACAGGGACGGAGCTTTCTTT. It translates to CASSRDRDGAFF.

J is TRBJ1-5 and V is TRBV19, with 7 nucleotides matching TRBD1. CDR1 and CDR2 (germline): LNHDA, SQIVND (reference sequence). This CDR3 contains 16 residues. With 4 bases clipped from V and 2 bases from J, the junction kept 8 bases outside the gene matches. The CDR3 loop reads CASSTTRQGGNQPQHF. CDR3 bases: TGTGCCAGTAGTACCACGAGACAGGGAGGCAATCAGCCCCAGCATTTT.

V and J are TRBV15 and TRBJ2-2; D may be TRBD1 (5 bases). CDR1 LNHNV and CDR2 YYDKDF come from the germline V gene (reference sequence). CDR3 size: 16 residues. V was trimmed by 0 bases and J by 5 bases, leaving 13 bases between them. CDR3 sequence (DNA): TGTGCCACCAGCAGAGATACAGCAGGGTGGACCGGGGAGCTGTTTTTT. Translation: CATSRDTAGWTGELFF. The variable domain in full, with the rest retrieved from reference TRBV15 and TRBJ2-2, is DAMVIQNPRYQVTQFGKPVTLSCSQTLNHNVMYWYQQKSSQAPKLLFHYYDKDFNNEADTPDNFQSRRPNTSFCFLDIRSPGLGDTAMYLCATSRDTAGWTGELFFGEGSRLTVL.

This clone was counted a few times. The rearrangement links TRBV3-1 (or the pseudogene TRBV3-2) to TRBJ1-6; possible D gene TRBD1, 6 bases. Germline CDR1 is LGHDT and CDR2 is YNNKEL (reference sequence). CDR3 length equals 18 residues. V dropped 4 bases and J dropped 0 bases, with 16 bases sitting between them. The CDR3 sequence: CASSPRSGAFSYNSPLHF. The CDR3 DNA reads TGTGCCAGCAGCCCCAGGTCGGGGGCATTCTCCTATAATTCACCCCTCCACTTT.

This chain connects TRBV6-6 to TRBJ2-2, with 8 positions matching TRBD1. CDR1 and CDR2 (germline): MNHNY, SVGAGI (reference sequence). This CDR3 is 14 amino acids long. Trimming removed 6 bases from V and 6 bases from J; junction bases left unmatched: 6. The CDR3 DNA follows: TGTGCCAGCAGCATCGACAGGGGCCCCGGGGAGCTGTTTTTT. It specifies CASSIDRGPGELFF.

The rearrangement links TRBV27 to TRBJ1-5; D is unresolved. The CDR3 has 13 residues. Trimming stripped 3 bases from V and 2 bases from J, with 5 bases between. Germline V gene sequence: CDR1 MNHEY, CDR2 SMNVEV (reference sequence). This CDR3 is CASSLHGNQPQHF. In nucleotides, the CDR3 is TGTGCCAGCAGTTTGCACGGCAATCAGCCCCAGCATTTT.

The V and J genes are TRBV5-6 and TRBJ1-1, with 7 positions matching TRBD1. V shed 3 bases and J 13 bases; nucleotides not matched to a gene: 9. The CDR3 contains 12 residues. The germline gives CDR1 SGHDT, CDR2 YYEEEE. The CDR3 sequence: CASSSGPGGIFF. The DNA of the CDR3 is TGTGCCAGCAGCTCCGGGCCAGGGGGGATTTTCTTT. Combining the CDR3 with reference TRBV5-6 and TRBJ1-1 gives the whole variable domain DAGVTQSPTHLIKTRGQQVTLRCSPKSGHDTVSWYQQALGQGPQFIFQYYEEEERQRGNFPDRFSGHQFPNYSSELNVNALLLGDSALYLCASSSGPGGIFFGQGTRLTVV.

V is TRBV19 and J is TRBJ2-7, with TRBD2 matching 12 bases. The V segment lost 8 bases and the J segment 2 bases; nucleotides outside the gene matches: 4. This CDR3 has 14 residues. Germline V lookup: CDR1 LNHDA, CDR2 SQIVND (reference sequence). This chain's CDR3 is CASSWTSGAYEQYF. The CDR3 region has the DNA TGTGCCAGTTCCTGGACTAGCGGGGCCTACGAGCAGTACTTC.

A note on this clone: The sample has other DNA sequences that encode this CDR3 too. The V call is TRBV5-1, the J call TRBJ1-6, with TRBD1 as a possible D gene (6 bases). This CDR3 is built from 14 residues. The germline V gene has CDR1 SGHRS and CDR2 YFSETQ. V lost 0 bases and J lost 7, with 8 bases in between. The CDR3 sequence is CASSLEGGNSPLHF. The CDR3 DNA follows: TGCGCCAGCAGCTTGGAAGGGGGAAATTCACCCCTCCACTTT.